Each of the 10 T cell receptor beta chains below was sequenced from the same sample in a study of blood T cell repertoires in COVID-19. Sequenced by immunoSEQ multiplex PCR; TCRdb stores in-frame clones only, minus some. In the table there are some 200,000 clones, approximately 83% of which are singletons. The sample consisted of PBMCs or T cells enriched from blood (not recorded which). All receptors derive from a woman between 45 and 60 years old who had been exposed to COVID-19.

The chain recombines TRBV5-1 with TRBJ2-2; D perhaps matches TRBD1 (5 bases). The length of the CDR3 is 13 residues. The V and J ends lost 5 bases and 4 bases respectively, with 9 bases between them. Germline V gene sequence: CDR1 SGHRS, CDR2 YFSETQ. The CDR3 nucleotides are TGCGCCAGCAGTGCCCAGGGCACCGGGGAGCTGTTTTTT. Translation gives CASSAQGTGELFF.

This clone was counted once. This chain joins TRBV15 and TRBJ2-7; no firm D call. CDR3 size: 15 residues. The V gene's germline CDR1 is LNHNV and CDR2 YYDKDF (reference sequence). The V gene lost 0 bases and the J gene lost 4 bases, with 13 bases spanning the gap. Written as DNA, the CDR3 is TGTGCCACCAGCAGAGAAATGATTTCGAGTTACGAGCAGTACTTC. This gives the protein CATSREMISSYEQYF.

The rearrangement joins TRBV7-9 to TRBJ1-2; 7 bases match TRBD1. After removal of 4 bases from V and 4 bases from J, the junction contained 3 bases not matched to a gene. The CDR3 loop spans 13 amino acids. The V gene's germline CDR1 is SEHNR and CDR2 FQNEAQ (reference sequence). The CDR3, as DNA: TGTGCCAGCAGCTCCGGGACAGTCTATGGCTACACCTTC. It codes for CASSSGTVYGYTF.

This clone was counted between two and nine times. The V gene is TRBV23-1, the J gene TRBJ1-3, with a tentative D call TRBD1 (6 bases). TRBV23-1 is an ORF for which the function is uncertain. V was clipped by 4 bases and J by 4 bases, with 11 bases between them. The length of the CDR3 is 14 residues. In DNA form, the CDR3 reads TGCGCCAGCAGTCCCCCGACAGGAGGAAACACCATATATTTT. Translation: CASSPPTGGNTIYF.

This clone was seen more than once but under ten times. The V gene is TRBV28, the J gene TRBJ1-1; TRBD1 might be the D (5 bases). The V and J ends lost 10 bases and 3 bases respectively, with 18 bases between them. Germline V lookup: CDR1 MDHEN, CDR2 SYDVKM. The CDR3 runs to 14 residues. Here the CDR3 DNA reads TGTGCCACTCTCGACCGGGGGGGGGACACTGAAGCTTTCTTT. Amino acid sequence: CATLDRGGDTEAFF.

This chain joins TRBV30 and TRBJ2-7, with D perhaps TRBD1 (6 bases). The CDR3 is 14 residues long. Germline-derived CDR1 and CDR2 are GTSNPN and SVGIG (reference sequence). V shed 8 bases and J shed 3 bases, with 20 bases lying between them. The CDR3 nucleotides are TGTGCCGGGTCACATTCGGACAGTCGCTACGAGCAGTACTTC. Translation: CAGSHSDSRYEQYF. The variable domain in full, with the rest retrieved from reference TRBV30 and TRBJ2-7, is SQTIHQWPATLVQPVGSPLSLECTVEGTSNPNLYWYRQAAGRGLQLLFYSVGIGQISSEVPQNLSASRPQDRQFILSSKKLLLSDSGFYLCAGSHSDSRYEQYFGPGTRLTVT.

J is TRBJ1-1 and V is TRBV6-2 or TRBV6-3; 8 nucleotides align to TRBD1. From germline, CDR1 is MNHEY and CDR2 SVGEGT. The CDR3 loop spans 15 amino acids. V was clipped by 2 bases and J by 4 bases; unmatched bases: 6. CDR3 nucleotide sequence: TGTGCCAGCAGTTACCTGGACAGGGCGCCCACTGAAGCTTTCTTT. Encoded protein: CASSYLDRAPTEAFF.

The chain recombines TRBV18 with TRBJ1-5; 7 bases align to TRBD1. CDR3 length equals 16 residues. J gave up 0 bases and V 2 bases, and 4 bases lay outside the gene matches. The germline CDR1 and CDR2 sequences are KGHSH and LQKENI. CDR3 residues: CASSPAQGYSNQPQHF. CDR3 coding DNA: TGTGCCAGCTCACCAGCACAGGGGTATAGCAATCAGCCCCAGCATTTT. Full variable domain (rest looked up from reference TRBV18 and TRBJ1-5): NAGVMQNPRHLVRRRGQEARLRCSPMKGHSHVYWYRQLPEEGLKFMVYLQKENIIDESGMPKERFSAEFPKEGPSILRIQQVVRGDSAAYFCASSPAQGYSNQPQHFGDGTRLSIL.

J is TRBJ1-2 and V is TRBV6-2 or TRBV6-3; D is uncertain. Germline CDR1 and CDR2: MNHEY and SVGEGT. This CDR3 is built from 20 residues. V shed 5 bases and J shed 0 bases, with 28 bases lying between them. The CDR3 sequence: CASSETLLAEHLGANYGYTF. The CDR3 DNA reads TGTGCCAGCAGTGAGACACTACTCGCTGAGCACTTGGGAGCTAACTATGGCTACACCTTC.

This chain links TRBV30 with TRBJ1-2, with TRBD1 as a possible D gene (5 bases). CDR3 length equals 13 residues. Germline loops: CDR1 GTSNPN, CDR2 SVGIG (reference sequence). Trimming left V 3 bases short and J 7 bases short, with 15 bases between. The CDR3: CAWRVEGEGGYTF. The CDR3 nucleotides read TGTGCCTGGAGGGTCGAAGGGGAAGGTGGCTACACCTTC.